This T cell receptor (beta chain) was sequenced during a study of T cell changes during pregnancy in multiple sclerosis. Profiling relied on immunoSEQ multiplex PCR, and the TCRdb table lists in-frame clones only, not all of them. The repertoire has fewer than 55,000 clones, 90% of them found once; the top ten carry under 6.5%. V was pared by 5 bases and J by 0 bases, with 4 bases of the junction left unmatched. The CDR3 is made up of 16 amino acids. Germline CDR1 and CDR2: LGHNA and YNFKEQ. The receptor's source is a female donor in good health, enrolled as a control in a pregnancy study. This specimen consisted of peripheral blood, obtained after pregnancy. The gene calls are TRBV4-2 and TRBJ2-7; 13 bases agree with TRBD2. The CDR3: CASSEGTSGDSYEQYF. CDR3 DNA sequence: TGTGCCAGCAGCGAAGGGACTAGCGGGGACTCCTACGAGCAGTACTTC.